This T cell receptor beta chain is drawn from a study of identical twins. Study-wide results and caveats: Compared with models, monozygotic twins showed more out-of-frame TCR alpha sharing. One should note that invariant MAIT and iNKT cells could partly confound zero-insertion analyses.

This clonotype was seen only a few times. The antigen is unknown. TCRdb analysed the 5' RACE reads with MiXCR anew, one entry per CDR3 protein. This sample yields a few hundred thousand distinct CDR3 sequences, of which about 8% are seen a single time; approximately 2.1% belongs to the top ten. The CDR3 totals 14 residues. Germline assignment: CDR1 SGDLS and CDR2 YYNGEE. Trimming pared 0 bases from V and 1 base from J, leaving 8 bases between. These same records also appear under a second study, on yellow fever vaccine responses in identical twins. Turning to that study: Reports say the vaccine T cell response in twins looked partly convergent and partly personalized.

V usage is TRBV9 and J usage is TRBJ2-7, with unresolved D. The sequence came from a woman aged 18 to 35 in good health. Sample: memory (CD45RO+) T cells sorted from blood. The CDR3 loop is CASSVEGLSYEQYF. The CDR3 DNA reads TGTGCCAGCAGCGTAGAAGGGTTATCCTACGAGCAGTACTTC.